This TCR beta chain stems from a study of blood T cell repertoires in COVID-19. Seattle enrolled patients during active infection and tracked them longitudinally. Trimming shortened V by 7 bases and J by 6 bases, and 19 bases separated the two germline ends. The CDR3 runs 15 residues. Germline-derived CDR1 and CDR2 are SGHNT and YYREEE (reference sequence). Method: immunoSEQ multiplex PCR; TCRdb's copy keeps in-frame clones and lacks some. The sample consists of approximately 120,000 clones, approximately 85% of them appearing once. The V call is TRBV5-4, the J call TRBJ2-2; D is perhaps TRBD2 (6 bases). Sequencing was done on a sample of peripheral blood. The clonotype comes from a woman of 80 years or more with COVID-19, enrolled during active disease. The DNA for the CDR3 is TGTGCCAGCGGGTTACGGGGGATGGGGGCCGGGGAGCTGTTTTTT. This encodes CASGLRGMGAGELFF.